The rows below give T cell receptor beta chains drawn from one sample of a study of blood T cell repertoires in COVID-19. Produced via immunoSEQ multiplex PCR; TCRdb's table is partial and in-frame only. The repertoire holds 150,000 to 200,000 clones, with approximately 83% as singletons. Sequencing input: peripheral blood. The receptors shown here come from a human donor with active or convalescent COVID-19. The donor label of this sample is uncertain. CDR3s include the opening cysteine and the closing phenylalanine or tryptophan. Fields, in order: CDR3 DNA, CDR3 protein, D gene, V gene, J gene, clone size. The D gene is left open where the match is weak. Clone size is stated in some rows and not others, as once, few, many or a class when expanded.

cdr3_nt: TGTGCCACCAGTGATCCCGTACAGGGCCAAGAGACCCAGTACTTC
cdr3_aa: CATSDPVQGQETQYF
d_call: -
v_call: TRBV24-1
j_call: TRBJ2-5
clone_size: -

cdr3_nt: TGTGCCAGCAGTCCTGGGACAGGGGGGTCCTACGAGCAGTACTTC
cdr3_aa: CASSPGTGGSYEQYF
d_call: TRBD1
v_call: TRBV27
j_call: TRBJ2-7
clone_size: once

cdr3_nt: TGTGCCAGCAGTTTAAATTCTGCTATCGGGGAGCTGTTTTTT
cdr3_aa: CASSLNSAIGELFF
d_call: -
v_call: TRBV27
j_call: TRBJ2-2
clone_size: -

cdr3_nt: TGTGCCAGCAGTTTGCGGGACCGCTCCGGGAATGAGCAGTTCTTC
cdr3_aa: CASSLRDRSGNEQFF
d_call: -
v_call: TRBV27
j_call: TRBJ2-1
clone_size: once

cdr3_nt: TGTGCCAGCAGCTTGGGGGGCGGCCTTCTCTTCACAGATACGCAGTATTTT
cdr3_aa: CASSLGGGLLFTDTQYF
d_call: -
v_call: TRBV5-5
j_call: TRBJ2-3
clone_size: -

cdr3_nt: TGTGCCAGCAGAACCACAGGGAACTATGGCTACACCTTC
cdr3_aa: CASRTTGNYGYTF
d_call: -
v_call: TRBV2
j_call: TRBJ1-2
clone_size: -

cdr3_nt: TGCGCCAGCAGCTTGGCCGGCGAGGGCCGCGGGACGAACATTCAGTACTTC
cdr3_aa: CASSLAGEGRGTNIQYF
d_call: -
v_call: TRBV5-1
j_call: TRBJ2-4
clone_size: -

cdr3_nt: TGTGCCAGCATGTTGACTAGCGGCTACACAGATACGCAGTATTTT
cdr3_aa: CASMLTSGYTDTQYF
d_call: TRBD2
v_call: TRBV6-5
j_call: TRBJ2-3
clone_size: -

cdr3_nt: TGCGCCAGCAGCGTCGGCGGTGAAGAGACCCAGTACTTC
cdr3_aa: CASSVGGEETQYF
d_call: -
v_call: TRBV5-1
j_call: TRBJ2-5
clone_size: few

cdr3_nt: TGCAGCGTGACAAGGGGGCTCGCTGAAGCTTTCTTT
cdr3_aa: CSVTRGLAEAFF
d_call: TRBD1
v_call: TRBV29-1
j_call: TRBJ1-1
clone_size: once

cdr3_nt: TGTGCCAGCAGTGATAGGGCACTAGCGGGCACAGATACGCAGTATTTT
cdr3_aa: CASSDRALAGTDTQYF
d_call: TRBD2
v_call: TRBV2
j_call: TRBJ2-3
clone_size: few

cdr3_nt: TGTGCCAGCAGCTTGGATGTGGGGGGGGTAACAGATACGCAGTATTTT
cdr3_aa: CASSLDVGGVTDTQYF
d_call: TRBD2
v_call: TRBV5-4
j_call: TRBJ2-3
clone_size: -

cdr3_nt: TGTGCCAGCCGCACCGGCCACGGGACAAACTCTGGAAACACCATATATTTT
cdr3_aa: CASRTGHGTNSGNTIYF
d_call: -
v_call: TRBV7-9
j_call: TRBJ1-3
clone_size: -

cdr3_nt: TGTGCCAGCAGGGAGTCTGGCTACACCTTC
cdr3_aa: CASRESGYTF
d_call: -
v_call: TRBV2
j_call: TRBJ1-2
clone_size: -